These 27 T cell receptor beta chains were all obtained from the same sample, sequenced in a study of technical replicates of blood from a handful of donors. Clones were sequenced by immunoSEQ multiplex PCR, and TCRdb holds only the in-frame ones, with some missing. This table has some 87,000 clones, 85% to 95% appearing once. Sequencing used T cells isolated from PBMCs. These receptors were collected from a human donor in good health.

The chain joins TRBV7-8 to TRBJ2-3; 12 bases fit TRBD2. Per the germline V gene, CDR1 is SGHVS and CDR2 is FQNEAQ. The CDR3 runs 17 residues. The V gene end was trimmed by 4 bases and the J gene end by 1 base; junction bases not matched to a gene: 6. CDR3 residues: CASSSRTSGVRTDTQYF. Written as DNA, the CDR3 is TGTGCCAGCAGCTCCCGGACTAGCGGGGTACGCACAGATACGCAGTATTTT.

The J gene is TRBJ2-3, the V gene TRBV7-2; TRBD2 might be the D (6 bases). The germline CDR1 and CDR2 sequences are SGHTA and FQGNSA. Trimming stripped 0 bases from V and 0 bases from J, with 7 bases between. The CDR3 contains 15 residues. The CDR3 reads CASSLAGTSTDTQYF. The CDR3 DNA reads TGTGCCAGCAGCTTAGCGGGGACTAGCACAGATACGCAGTATTTT.

The gene calls are TRBV27 and TRBJ1-1, with D hard to call. V lost 4 bases to trimming and J lost 0 bases, with 15 bases between them. CDR3 length equals 16 residues. Germline assignment: CDR1 MNHEY and CDR2 SMNVEV (reference sequence). Here the CDR3 DNA reads TGTGCCAGCAGTTGGTCTCGGGGTGAAGTGAACACTGAAGCTTTCTTT. As protein: CASSWSRGEVNTEAFF.

The chain links TRBV6-1 to TRBJ1-5; weak D call: TRBD1 (6 bases). CDR3 length: 15 residues. V shed 1 base and J shed 4 bases, with 11 bases lying between them. The germline V gene has CDR1 MNHNS and CDR2 SASEGT. The CDR3 DNA reads TGTGCCAGCAGTGAAGTTAGGGGGGGAAATCAGCCCCAGCATTTT. This sequence encodes CASSEVRGGNQPQHF.

The chain is built from TRBV19 and TRBJ1-2; D gene uncertain. Trimming pared 9 bases from V and 3 bases from J, leaving 14 bases between. There are 13 residues in the CDR3. The germline gives CDR1 LNHDA, CDR2 SQIVND (reference sequence). The CDR3 region is CASWRGSDYGYTF. As DNA, the CDR3 is TGTGCCAGCTGGAGAGGCAGCGACTATGGCTACACCTTC.

V is TRBV9 and J is TRBJ1-3; D perhaps matches TRBD1 (6 bases). The germline gives CDR1 SGDLS, CDR2 YYNGEE. The V and J ends lost 2 bases and 0 bases respectively, with 9 bases between them. The CDR3 contains 15 residues. The DNA for the CDR3 is TGTGCCAGCAGCGTGGGGGCGGTCTCTGGAAACACCATATATTTT. It codes for CASSVGAVSGNTIYF.

The chain combines TRBV4-1 with TRBJ1-3; TRBD1 is a possible D gene (6 bases). There are 17 residues in the CDR3. Germline V gene sequence: CDR1 MGHRA, CDR2 YSYEKL. Trimming removed 4 bases from V and 0 bases from J, with 16 bases in between. In DNA form, the CDR3 reads TGCGCCAGCAGCCCGGGGCAGGGGTCAAGCTCTGGAAACACCATATATTTT. Amino acids: CASSPGQGSSSGNTIYF.

V gene TRBV30 combines with J gene TRBJ2-7, with D possibly matching TRBD1 (5 bases). Germline V gene lookup returns CDR1 GTSNPN and CDR2 SVGIG (reference sequence). V was pared by 1 base and J by 7 bases, with 14 bases between. The CDR3 covers 13 residues. The CDR3 sequence is CAWSAKGLEEQYF. In nucleotides, the CDR3 is TGTGCCTGGAGTGCTAAGGGGCTGGAAGAGCAGTACTTC.

This rearrangement joins TRBV30 to TRBJ1-4; 11 bases line up with TRBD1. Losses at the gene ends were 3 bases for V and 9 bases for J; bases not matched to a gene: 0. Germline-derived CDR1 and CDR2 are GTSNPN and SVGIG (reference sequence). CDR3 length equals 12 residues. The CDR3 region is CAWRDRGQKLFF. The CDR3 DNA is TGTGCCTGGAGGGACAGGGGGCAAAAACTGTTTTTT.

This clone turned up a few times. The chain recombines TRBV10-3 with TRBJ1-1, with 7 bases aligning to TRBD1. Unmatched junction bases numbered 5, after V lost 3 bases and J lost 1 base. The CDR3 loop spans 15 amino acids. Germline assignment: CDR1 ENHRY and CDR2 SYGVKD. CDR3: CAISDTGTANTEAFF. The CDR3, as DNA: TGTGCCATCAGTGATACCGGGACAGCGAACACTGAAGCTTTCTTT.

The J gene is TRBJ1-2, the V gene TRBV4-1; tentative D call: TRBD1 (5 bases). V was cut by 1 base and J by 5 bases, with 11 bases left in between. There are 14 residues in the CDR3. Per the germline V gene, CDR1 is MGHRA and CDR2 is YSYEKL. This CDR3 reads CASSQVAGSYGYTF. CDR3 DNA: TGCGCCAGCAGCCAAGTAGCAGGGTCTTATGGCTACACCTTC.

This clone was seen a single time. Here the CDR3 DNA reads TGTGCCAGCAGTTTAAGCGGGCAGAGTAGCTCCTACGAGCAGTACTTC. Protein product: CASSLSGQSSSYEQYF. The chain recombines TRBV28 with TRBJ2-7; a possible D gene is TRBD2 (6 bases). The V gene lost 2 bases and the J gene lost 0 bases, with 14 bases spanning the gap. There are 16 residues in the CDR3. Per germline, CDR1 MDHEN and CDR2 SYDVKM. The whole variable domain, remainder taken from reference TRBV28 and TRBJ2-7, is DVKVTQSSRYLVKRTGEKVFLECVQDMDHENMFWYRQDPGLGLRLIYFSYDVKMKEKGDIPEGYSVSREKKERFSLILESASTNQTSMYLCASSLSGQSSSYEQYFGPGTRLTVT.

The chain joins TRBV6-5 to TRBJ2-6; 8 nucleotides line up with TRBD1. CDR1 is MNHEY, CDR2 SVGAGI, per germline. CDR3 size: 16 residues. The ends lost 4 bases at V and 2 bases at J; junction bases unmatched: 4. The CDR3 DNA sequence: TGTGCCAGCAGTTGGGACAGGCAGACTGGGGCCAACGTCCTGACTTTC. Protein: CASSWDRQTGANVLTF.

The chain employs TRBV29-1 and TRBJ1-1, with unresolved D. V dropped 5 bases and J dropped 3 bases, with 22 bases sitting between them. CDR3 length: 16 amino acids. Germline V gene data show CDR1 as SQVTM and CDR2 as ANQGSEA. CDR3 coding DNA: TGCAGCGTTCGAGGGATCCCCTCCAAGAGATACACTGAAGCTTTCTTT. Translation: CSVRGIPSKRYTEAFF. Complete variable domain (other parts from reference TRBV29-1 and TRBJ1-1): SAVISQKPSRDICQRGTSLTIQCQVDSQVTMMFWYRQQPGQSLTLIATANQGSEATYESGFVIDKFPISRPNLTFSTLTVSNMSPEDSSIYLCSVRGIPSKRYTEAFFGQGTRLTVV.

CDR3 loop: CASSPPGGGNTEAFF. The CDR3 region has the DNA TGTGCCAGCAGCCCGCCAGGGGGCGGGAACACTGAAGCTTTCTTT. The genes are TRBV5-6 and TRBJ1-1; 8 bases map to TRBD1. The CDR3 loop spans 15 amino acids. V dropped 4 bases and J dropped 1; count of bases not matched to a gene: 6. The germline V gene has CDR1 SGHDT and CDR2 YYEEEE. Together with reference TRBV5-6 and TRBJ1-1, the CDR3 gives the full variable domain: DAGVTQSPTHLIKTRGQQVTLRCSPKSGHDTVSWYQQALGQGPQFIFQYYEEEERQRGNFPDRFSGHQFPNYSSELNVNALLLGDSALYLCASSPPGGGNTEAFFGQGTRLTVV.

The genes are TRBV5-1 and TRBJ2-5; tentative D call: TRBD2 (6 bases). V dropped 0 bases and J dropped 2 bases, with 14 bases sitting between them. The V gene's germline CDR1 is SGHRS and CDR2 YFSETQ. The CDR3 is 16 residues long. This CDR3 reads CASSLDWGEVQETQYF. The CDR3 DNA reads TGCGCCAGCAGCTTGGACTGGGGGGAGGTACAAGAGACCCAGTACTTC.

The V and J genes are TRBV2 and TRBJ2-2, with 9 positions matching TRBD1. Germline loops: CDR1 SNHLY, CDR2 FYNNEI. The CDR3 sequence is 14 residues long. V shed 4 bases and J 5 bases; nucleotides not matched to a gene: 2. The CDR3, as DNA: TGTGCCAGCAGTGTAGGGACAGGGACCGGGGAGCTGTTTTTT. This translates into CASSVGTGTGELFF.

The V call is TRBV29-1, the J call TRBJ2-5; TRBD1 might be the D (6 bases). The ends were cut back, 8 bases at V and 5 bases at J, with 15 bases in the middle. The CDR3 totals 12 residues. The germline V gene encodes CDR1 SQVTM and CDR2 ANQGSEA. CDR3 protein: CSLTQGLETQYF. DNA for the CDR3: TGCAGCCTCACACAGGGTTTGGAGACCCAGTACTTC.

This clone occurred once. V is TRBV30 and J is TRBJ2-5; TRBD1 aligns across 7 bases. Germline V gene lookup returns CDR1 GTSNPN and CDR2 SVGIG (reference sequence). This CDR3 contains 11 residues. V lost 8 bases and J lost 2; bases outside the gene matches: 2. CDR3 coding DNA: TGTGCCCGGGGACAGCAAGAGACCCAGTACTTC. Translated, it gives CARGQQETQYF.

The J gene is TRBJ2-7, the V gene TRBV19, with D perhaps TRBD1 (5 bases). The V gene's germline CDR1 is LNHDA and CDR2 SQIVND (reference sequence). Trimming removed 8 bases at V and 0 bases at J, with 17 bases between. This CDR3 contains 15 residues. CDR3 sequence reads: CASRFGRASSYEQYF. The CDR3 region has the DNA TGTGCCAGTCGGTTTGGCAGGGCCAGCTCCTACGAGCAGTACTTC.

The chain employs TRBV9 and TRBJ2-2; the D is unclear. The germline CDR1 and CDR2 sequences are SGDLS and YYNGEE. The CDR3 is 15 residues long. The germline V and J ends were trimmed by 4 bases and 0 bases, with 10 bases remaining between them. The CDR3 bases are TGTGCCAGCAGCCTAACGATGTCGAACACCGGGGAGCTGTTTTTT. Translated: CASSLTMSNTGELFF. The variable domain in full, completed from reference TRBV9 and TRBJ2-2, reads DSGVTQTPKHLITATGQRVTLRCSPRSGDLSVYWYQQSLDQGLQFLIQYYNGEERAKGNILERFSAQQFPDLHSELNLSSLELGDSALYFCASSLTMSNTGELFFGEGSRLTVL.

V usage is TRBV11-3 and J usage is TRBJ2-3; 13 bases align to TRBD2. Germline-derived CDR1 and CDR2 are SGHNT and YENEEA. With 5 bases clipped from V and 6 bases from J, the junction kept 11 bases outside the gene matches. This CDR3 region has 17 residues. In DNA form, the CDR3 reads TGTGCCAGCAGCCCAGGGACTAGCGGGACGGGAGGGGATACGCAGTATTTT. Its protein product is CASSPGTSGTGGDTQYF.

The V and J genes are TRBV11-3 and TRBJ1-3; 7 bases line up with TRBD1. V shed 6 bases, J shed 1 base, and the junction held 3 bases outside the gene matches. Germline CDR1 and CDR2: SGHNT and YENEEA. The CDR3 has 14 amino acids. CDR3 residues: CASSDRESGNTIYF. CDR3 DNA sequence: TGTGCCAGCAGTGACAGGGAATCTGGAAACACCATATATTTT. Together with reference TRBV11-3 and TRBJ1-3, the CDR3 gives the full variable domain: EAGVVQSPRYKIIEKKQPVAFWCNPISGHNTLYWYLQNLGQGPELLIRYENEEAVDDSQLPKDRFSAERLKGVDSTLKIQPAELGDSAVYLCASSDRESGNTIYFGEGSWLTVV.

The rearrangement links TRBV19 to TRBJ2-3, with TRBD1 as a possible D gene (7 bases). The CDR3 length is 15 residues. Germline V gives CDR1 LNHDA, CDR2 SQIVND (reference sequence). V was trimmed by 6 bases and J by 1 base, leaving 14 bases between them. CDR3 region: CASRTGRGGTDTQYF. CDR3 DNA sequence: TGTGCCAGTAGAACTGGCAGGGGGGGCACAGATACGCAGTATTTT.

This rearrangement joins TRBV4-3 to TRBJ2-7, with 7 positions matching TRBD1. V lost 4 bases, J lost 2 bases, and 11 bases stayed unmatched. The CDR3 extends over 16 amino acids. Germline values: CDR1 LGHNA, CDR2 YSLEER. CDR3 sequence reads: CASSRRRGGSPYEQYF. The DNA for the CDR3 is TGCGCCAGCAGCCGGCGACGAGGGGGCTCCCCCTACGAGCAGTACTTC.

This sequence joins TRBV29-1 and TRBJ2-6; TRBD1 aligns across 7 bases. CDR1 SQVTM and CDR2 ANQGSEA come from the germline V gene. V was pared by 5 bases and J by 0 bases, with 7 bases of the junction left unmatched. The CDR3 length is 16 residues. The chain's CDR3 is CSVSGTEYSGANVLTF. In DNA, the CDR3 is TGCAGCGTTTCCGGGACAGAGTACTCTGGGGCCAACGTCCTGACTTTC.

The DNA for the CDR3 is TGTGCCAGCAGCGGAGGACAGGGCTTCCCTGGAAACACCATATATTTT. The encoded protein is CASSGGQGFPGNTIYF. The rearrangement joins TRBV9 to TRBJ1-3; 8 nucleotides agree with TRBD1. The germline gives CDR1 SGDLS, CDR2 YYNGEE. Trimming at V came to 3 bases and at J to 2 bases, leaving 7 bases not matched to a gene. The CDR3 covers 16 residues.